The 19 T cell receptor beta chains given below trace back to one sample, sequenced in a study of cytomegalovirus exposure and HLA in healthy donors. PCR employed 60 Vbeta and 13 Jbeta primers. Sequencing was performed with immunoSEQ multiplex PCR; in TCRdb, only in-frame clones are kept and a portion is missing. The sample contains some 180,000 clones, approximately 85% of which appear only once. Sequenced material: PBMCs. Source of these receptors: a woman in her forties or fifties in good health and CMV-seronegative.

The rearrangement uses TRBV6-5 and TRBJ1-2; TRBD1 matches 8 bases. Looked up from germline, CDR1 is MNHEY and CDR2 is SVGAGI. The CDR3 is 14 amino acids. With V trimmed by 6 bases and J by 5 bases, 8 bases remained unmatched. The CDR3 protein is CASRPDRGGYGYTF. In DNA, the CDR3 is TGTGCCAGCAGACCCGACAGGGGTGGATATGGCTACACCTTC.

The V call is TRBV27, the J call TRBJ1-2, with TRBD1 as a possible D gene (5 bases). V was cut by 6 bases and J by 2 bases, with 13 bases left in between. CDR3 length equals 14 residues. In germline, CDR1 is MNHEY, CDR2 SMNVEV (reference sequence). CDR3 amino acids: CASRLNPGNYGYTF. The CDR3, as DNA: TGTGCCAGCAGATTAAACCCAGGGAACTATGGCTACACCTTC.

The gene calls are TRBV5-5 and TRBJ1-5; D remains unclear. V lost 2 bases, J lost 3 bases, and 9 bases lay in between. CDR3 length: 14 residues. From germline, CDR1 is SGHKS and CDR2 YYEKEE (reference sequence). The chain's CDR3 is CASSLRDTNQPQHF. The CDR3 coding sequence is TGTGCCAGCAGCTTACGAGACACCAATCAGCCCCAGCATTTT.

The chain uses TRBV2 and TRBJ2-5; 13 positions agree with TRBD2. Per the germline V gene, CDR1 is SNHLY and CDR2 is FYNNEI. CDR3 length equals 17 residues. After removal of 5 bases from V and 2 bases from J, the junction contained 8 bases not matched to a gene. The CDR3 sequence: CASSPPGLAGIQETQYF. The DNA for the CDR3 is TGTGCCAGCAGTCCCCCGGGACTAGCGGGGATTCAAGAGACCCAGTACTTC.

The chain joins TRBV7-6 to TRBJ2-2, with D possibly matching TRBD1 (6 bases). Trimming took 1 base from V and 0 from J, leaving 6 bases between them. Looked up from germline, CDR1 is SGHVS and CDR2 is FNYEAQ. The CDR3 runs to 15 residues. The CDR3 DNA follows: TGTGCCAGCAGCTTAGGACAGGCGAACACCGGGGAGCTGTTTTTT. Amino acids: CASSLGQANTGELFF.

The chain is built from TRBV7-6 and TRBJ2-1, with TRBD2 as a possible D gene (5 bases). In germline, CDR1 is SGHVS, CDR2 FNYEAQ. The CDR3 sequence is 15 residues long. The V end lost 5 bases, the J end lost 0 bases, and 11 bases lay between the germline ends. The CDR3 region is CASSPTSFSYNEQFF. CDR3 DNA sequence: TGTGCCAGCAGCCCAACTAGTTTCTCCTACAATGAGCAGTTCTTC.

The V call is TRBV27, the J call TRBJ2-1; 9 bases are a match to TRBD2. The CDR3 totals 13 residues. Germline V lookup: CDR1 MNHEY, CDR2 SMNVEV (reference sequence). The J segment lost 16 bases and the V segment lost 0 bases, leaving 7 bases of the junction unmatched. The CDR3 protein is CASSLSGREGRFF. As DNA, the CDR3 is TGTGCCAGCAGTTTATCGGGGCGGGAGGGCCGCTTCTTC.

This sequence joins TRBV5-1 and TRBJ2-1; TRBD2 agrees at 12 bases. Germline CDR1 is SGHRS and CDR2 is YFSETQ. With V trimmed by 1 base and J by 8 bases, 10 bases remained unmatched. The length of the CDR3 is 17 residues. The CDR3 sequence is CASSLSPWTSGDDEQFF. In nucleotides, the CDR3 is TGCGCCAGCAGCTTGTCGCCCTGGACTAGCGGGGACGATGAGCAGTTCTTC.

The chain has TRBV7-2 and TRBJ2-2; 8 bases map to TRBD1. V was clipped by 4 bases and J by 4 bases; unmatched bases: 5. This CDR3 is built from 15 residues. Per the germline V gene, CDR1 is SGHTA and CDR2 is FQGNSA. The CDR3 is CASSSGTGFTGELFF. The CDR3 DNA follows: TGTGCCAGCAGCTCCGGGACAGGCTTCACCGGGGAGCTGTTTTTT.

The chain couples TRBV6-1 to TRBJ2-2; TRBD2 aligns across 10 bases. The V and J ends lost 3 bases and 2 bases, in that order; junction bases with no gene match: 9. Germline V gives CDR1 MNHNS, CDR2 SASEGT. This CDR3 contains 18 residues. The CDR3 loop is CASSEEGLAGVNTGELFF. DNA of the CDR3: TGTGCCAGCAGTGAGGAGGGGCTAGCGGGAGTTAACACCGGGGAGCTGTTTTTT.

Written as DNA, the CDR3 is TGTGCCAGCAGCTTACTACTAGCGGGAGCGGGGGAGCAGTTCTTC. This translates into CASSLLLAGAGEQFF. V is TRBV7-2 and J is TRBJ2-1, with 11 bases identical to TRBD2. Unmatched junction bases numbered 7, after V lost 2 bases and J lost 10 bases. This CDR3 spans 15 amino acids. Germline CDR1 SGHTA, CDR2 FQGNSA.

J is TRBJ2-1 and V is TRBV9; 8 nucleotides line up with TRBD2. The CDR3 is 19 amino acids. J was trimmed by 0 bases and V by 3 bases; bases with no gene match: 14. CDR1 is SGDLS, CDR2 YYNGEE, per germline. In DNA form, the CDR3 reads TGTGCCAGCAGCGGCTTCGGGACTAGTGCCCCGAGCTCCTACAATGAGCAGTTCTTC. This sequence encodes CASSGFGTSAPSSYNEQFF.

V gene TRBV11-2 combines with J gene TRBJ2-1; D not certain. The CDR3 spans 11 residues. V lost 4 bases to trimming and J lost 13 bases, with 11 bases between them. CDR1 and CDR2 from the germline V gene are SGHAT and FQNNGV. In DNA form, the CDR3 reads TGTGCCAGCAGCTCCTCGCGCCCCCAGTTCTTC. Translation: CASSSSRPQFF.

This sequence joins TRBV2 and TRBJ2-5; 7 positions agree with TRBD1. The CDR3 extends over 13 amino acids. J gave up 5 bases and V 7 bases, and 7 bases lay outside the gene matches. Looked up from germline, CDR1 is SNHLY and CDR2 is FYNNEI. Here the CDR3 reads CASTRGLVETQYF. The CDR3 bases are TGTGCCAGCACGAGGGGGCTGGTGGAGACCCAGTACTTC. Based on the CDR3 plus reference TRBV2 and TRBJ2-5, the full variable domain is EPEVTQTPSHQVTQMGQEVILRCVPISNHLYFYWYRQILGQKVEFLVSFYNNEISEKSEIFDDQFSVERPDGSNFTLKIRSTKLEDSAMYFCASTRGLVETQYFGPGTRLLVL.

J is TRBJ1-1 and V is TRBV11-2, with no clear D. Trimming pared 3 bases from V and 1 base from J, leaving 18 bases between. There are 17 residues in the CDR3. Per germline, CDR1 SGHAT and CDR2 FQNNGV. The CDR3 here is CASSFDGLGRKNTEAFF. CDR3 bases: TGTGCCAGCAGCTTTGATGGTTTAGGGAGAAAGAACACTGAAGCTTTCTTT.

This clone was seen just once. CDR3 loop: CATRGGGERNQPQHF. For the CDR3, the DNA is TGTGCCACCCGAGGCGGGGGAGAACGGAATCAGCCCCAGCATTTT. The rearrangement links TRBV19 to TRBJ1-5, with D maybe TRBD1 (5 bases). Germline lookup yields CDR1 LNHDA and CDR2 SQIVND (reference sequence). V lost 10 bases to trimming and J lost 4 bases, with 20 bases between them. The CDR3 contains 15 residues.

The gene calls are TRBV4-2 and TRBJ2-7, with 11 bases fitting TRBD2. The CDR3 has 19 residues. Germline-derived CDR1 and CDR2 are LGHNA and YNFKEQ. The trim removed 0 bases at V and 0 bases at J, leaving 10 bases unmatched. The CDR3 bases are TGTGCCAGCAGCCAAGATTTGGCTAGCGGGAGGAGGGCCTCCTACGAGCAGTACTTC. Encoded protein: CASSQDLASGRRASYEQYF.

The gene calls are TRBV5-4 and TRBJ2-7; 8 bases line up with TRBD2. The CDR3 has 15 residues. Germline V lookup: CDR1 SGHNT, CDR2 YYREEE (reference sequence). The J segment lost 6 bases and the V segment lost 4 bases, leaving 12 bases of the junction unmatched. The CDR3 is CASSPPTSVAREQYF. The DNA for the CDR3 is TGTGCCAGCAGCCCTCCGACTAGCGTTGCTCGCGAGCAGTACTTC.

As DNA, the CDR3 is TGTGCCATCTGGGGGCACAATGAGCAGTTCTTC. As protein: CAIWGHNEQFF. This sequence joins TRBV28 and TRBJ2-1, with D possibly matching TRBD1 (6 bases). Deletions cut 10 bases from V and 5 bases from J, with 9 bases between. There are 11 residues in the CDR3. Germline loops: CDR1 MDHEN, CDR2 SYDVKM.